Listed below are T cell receptor beta chains from one sample, sequenced in a study of blood T cell repertoires in COVID-19. Generated by immunoSEQ multiplex PCR, the TCRdb table keeps only in-frame clones and is missing some. Of some 29,000 clones in the sample, 90% were seen once. Sequencing input: peripheral blood. These receptors were collected from a man in his sixties or seventies with active or convalescent COVID-19. The CDR3 runs from the conserved cysteine through the conserved F or W.

TRBV5-1	TRBJ1-1	CASSTDPTGGTEAFF
TRBV7-3	TRBJ2-2	CASSRQRDGSGELFF
TRBV29-1	TRBJ2-7	CSVEVQTSYEQYF
TRBV12-3/TRBV12-4	TRBJ1-1	CASSLGVEAFF
TRBV9	TRBJ1-2	CASNPGGQNYGYTF
TRBV6-5	TRBJ1-1	CASSTRTGVVAFF
TRBV10-2	TRBJ1-1	CASRGRDIQIRTEAFF
TRBV5-1	TRBJ1-2	CASSIGGGPNYGYTF
TRBV2	TRBJ2-3	CASSDKWATDTQYF
TRBV11-1	TRBJ1-2	CASSSNRVYGYTF
TRBV5-1	TRBJ2-3	CASSPGTGSSTDTQYF
TRBV2	TRBJ2-5	CATRLGSQETQYF
TRBV5-5	TRBJ2-2	CASSSLRTGELFF
TRBV7-2	TRBJ2-3	CASSKDIPPGDTQYF
TRBV28	TRBJ1-2	CASRGGQGARGYTF
TRBV19	TRBJ1-5	CASRGQPGQPQHF
TRBV20-1	TRBJ2-5	CSASTGETQYF
TRBV9	TRBJ2-5	CASSVRGGSQETQYF
TRBV30	TRBJ1-2	CALQGAQNYGYTF
TRBV14	TRBJ1-2	CASSQNLQGNGYTF
TRBV18	TRBJ1-3	CASSQTREGASGNTIYF
TRBV7-2	TRBJ2-6	CASRLGANVLTF
TRBV7-2	TRBJ1-2	CASSEQGTVYYGYTF
TRBV7-2	TRBJ1-1	CASSSRQGVMAFF
TRBV2	TRBJ2-7	CASSGDWPAYEQYF
TRBV7-9	TRBJ1-2	CASSLGQGAGYTF
TRBV4-2	TRBJ1-3	CASSQGGTGNTIYF
TRBV30	TRBJ1-2	CAWTVGASYGYTF
TRBV6-5	TRBJ1-1	CASSSIPSTEAFF
TRBV10-3	TRBJ2-1	CAISESSGRGAYNEQFF
TRBV5-6	TRBJ2-3	CASSLFSGASTDTQYF
TRBV6-5	TRBJ1-2	CASTADRILGGYTF
TRBV15	TRBJ1-5	CATSRGYRESNQPQHF
TRBV5-8	TRBJ1-1	CASIPFRDRGGNTEAFF
TRBV6-6	TRBJ1-6	CATSLRVSYNSPLHF
TRBV5-1	TRBJ2-1	CASTLAGEMDEQFF
TRBV5-1	TRBJ1-1	CASSLDRLMNTEAFF
TRBV5-4	TRBJ2-5	CASSLGGDKQETQYF
TRBV5-1	TRBJ1-3	CASSLAPWGEAGNTIYF
TRBV2	TRBJ1-5	CASRRDSNQPQHF
TRBV28	TRBJ2-5	CASSPGGIQETQYF
TRBV2	TRBJ2-6	CASSPGTVGANVLTF
TRBV11-2	TRBJ2-5	CASSRSLAEETQYF
TRBV27	TRBJ1-1	CASSLTRTVGPNTEAFF
TRBV19	TRBJ1-2	CASSTVRTYGYTF
TRBV3-1/TRBV3-2	TRBJ1-2	CASSPGGIRF
TRBV6-5	TRBJ1-6	CASSYSGQRYNSPLHF
TRBV6-2/TRBV6-3	TRBJ2-4	CASSYSPGLAGGRAKNIQYF
TRBV2	TRBJ1-6	CASSETSSYNSPLHF
TRBV19	TRBJ1-5	CASRGTGPGRQPQHF
TRBV5-1	TRBJ2-2	CASSGGANTGELFF
TRBV5-1	TRBJ2-7	CASSPVSGRAGEQYF
TRBV7-2	TRBJ1-6	CASSFGQESVGLHF
TRBV6-6	TRBJ1-3	CASRGRTGDGNTIYF
TRBV28	TRBJ1-5	CASGTPYQPQHF
TRBV18	TRBJ2-7	CASSFGLYEQYF
TRBV2	TRBJ1-6	CASNSGQLFPPLHF
TRBV6-5	TRBJ2-1	CASRLAGGQGNEQFF
TRBV27	TRBJ1-1	CASSSLGGEAFF
TRBV9	TRBJ2-5	CASSVTGVEGTQYF